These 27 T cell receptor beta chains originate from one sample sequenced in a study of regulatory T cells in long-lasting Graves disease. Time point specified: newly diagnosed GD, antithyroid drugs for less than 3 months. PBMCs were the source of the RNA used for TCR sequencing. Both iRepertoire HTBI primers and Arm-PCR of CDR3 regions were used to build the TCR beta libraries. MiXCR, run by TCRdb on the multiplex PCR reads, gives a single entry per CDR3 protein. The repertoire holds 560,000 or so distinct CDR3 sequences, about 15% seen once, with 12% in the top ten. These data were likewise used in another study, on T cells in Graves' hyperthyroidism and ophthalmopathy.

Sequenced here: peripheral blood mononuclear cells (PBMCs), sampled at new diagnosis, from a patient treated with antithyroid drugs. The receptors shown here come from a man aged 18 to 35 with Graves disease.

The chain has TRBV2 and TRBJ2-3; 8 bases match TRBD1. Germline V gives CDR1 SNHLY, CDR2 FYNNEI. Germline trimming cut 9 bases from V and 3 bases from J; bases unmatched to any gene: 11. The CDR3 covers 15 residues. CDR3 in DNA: TGTGCCAGTAATTTAGTCAGGGGGCATACAGATACGCAGTATTTT. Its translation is CASNLVRGHTDTQYF. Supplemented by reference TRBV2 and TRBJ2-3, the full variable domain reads EPEVTQTPSHQVTQMGQEVILRCVPISNHLYFYWYRQILGQKVEFLVSFYNNEISEKSEIFDDQFSVERPDGSNFTLKIRSTKLEDSAMYFCASNLVRGHTDTQYFGPGTRLTVL.

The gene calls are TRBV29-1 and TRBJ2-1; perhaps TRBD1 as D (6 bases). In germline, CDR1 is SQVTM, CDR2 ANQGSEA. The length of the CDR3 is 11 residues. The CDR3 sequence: CTAGDYNEQFF. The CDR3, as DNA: TGCACTGCAGGGGATTACAATGAGCAGTTCTTC.

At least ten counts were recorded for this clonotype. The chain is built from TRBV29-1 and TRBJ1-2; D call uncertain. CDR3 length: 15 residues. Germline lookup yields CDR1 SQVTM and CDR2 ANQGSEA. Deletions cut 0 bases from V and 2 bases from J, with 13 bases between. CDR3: CSVEDLPYQNYGYTF. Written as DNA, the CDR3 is TGCAGCGTTGAAGATCTCCCGTACCAAAACTATGGCTACACCTTC.

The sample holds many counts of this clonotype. The CDR3 DNA reads TGTGCCAGCCGAGAGACAGGGGGCGCATCTGATACGCAGTATTTT. Translated: CASRETGGASDTQYF. The rearrangement uses TRBV7-8 and TRBJ2-3; 10 bases are a match to TRBD1. The CDR3 extends over 15 amino acids. V lost 8 bases, J lost 6 bases, and 11 bases stayed unmatched. In germline, CDR1 is SGHVS, CDR2 FQNEAQ.

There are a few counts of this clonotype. The CDR3 nucleotides are TGTGCCAGCCGGGACAGGGGTCGCTACGAGCAGTACTTC. Amino acid sequence: CASRDRGRYEQYF. The chain combines TRBV3-1 with TRBJ2-7; TRBD1 aligns across 10 bases. Germline CDR1 reads LGHDT; CDR2 reads YNNKEL (reference sequence). The CDR3 sequence is 13 residues long. J gave up 3 bases and V 8 bases, and 4 bases lay outside the gene matches.

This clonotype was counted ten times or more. CDR3 nucleotide sequence: TGCAGTGCGATCGATCTAGGACTAGCTAGAGTCAGAGATACGCAGTATTTT. As protein: CSAIDLGLARVRDTQYF. The chain has TRBV20-1 and TRBJ2-3, with 8 positions matching TRBD2. Germline loops: CDR1 DFQATT, CDR2 SNEGSKA (reference sequence). The ends lost 6 bases at V and 5 bases at J; junction bases unmatched: 19. The CDR3 length is 17 residues.

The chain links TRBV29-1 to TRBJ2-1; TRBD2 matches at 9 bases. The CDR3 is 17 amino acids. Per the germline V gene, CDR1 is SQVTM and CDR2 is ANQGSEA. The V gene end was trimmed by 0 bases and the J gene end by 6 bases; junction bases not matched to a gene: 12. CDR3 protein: CSVEDGGLSGSRNEQFF. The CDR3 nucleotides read TGCAGCGTTGAAGATGGGGGCCTTAGCGGGAGCCGCAATGAGCAGTTCTTC.

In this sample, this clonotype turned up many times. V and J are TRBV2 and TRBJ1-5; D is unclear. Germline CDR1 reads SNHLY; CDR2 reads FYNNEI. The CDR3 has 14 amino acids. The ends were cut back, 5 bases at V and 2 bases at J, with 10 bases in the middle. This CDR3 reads CASSRGRRNQPQHF. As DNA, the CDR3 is TGTGCCAGCAGTAGAGGACGGCGCAATCAGCCCCAGCATTTT.

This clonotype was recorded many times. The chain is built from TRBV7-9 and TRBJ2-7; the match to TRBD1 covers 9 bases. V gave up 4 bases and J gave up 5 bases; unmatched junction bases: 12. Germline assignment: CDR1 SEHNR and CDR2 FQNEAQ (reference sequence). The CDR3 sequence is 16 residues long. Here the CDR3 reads CASSSPPGTGSHEQYF. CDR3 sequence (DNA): TGTGCCAGCAGCTCCCCTCCTGGGACAGGGTCCCACGAGCAGTACTTC.

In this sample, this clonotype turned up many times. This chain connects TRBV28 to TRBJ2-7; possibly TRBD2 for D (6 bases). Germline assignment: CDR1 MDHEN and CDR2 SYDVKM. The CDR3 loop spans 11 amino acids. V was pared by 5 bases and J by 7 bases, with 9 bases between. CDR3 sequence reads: CASSGGREQYF. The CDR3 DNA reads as TGTGCCAGCAGTGGAGGGAGGGAGCAGTACTTC. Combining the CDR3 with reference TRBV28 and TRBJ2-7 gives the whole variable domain DVKVTQSSRYLVKRTGEKVFLECVQDMDHENMFWYRQDPGLGLRLIYFSYDVKMKEKGDIPEGYSVSREKKERFSLILESASTNQTSMYLCASSGGREQYFGPGTRLTVT.

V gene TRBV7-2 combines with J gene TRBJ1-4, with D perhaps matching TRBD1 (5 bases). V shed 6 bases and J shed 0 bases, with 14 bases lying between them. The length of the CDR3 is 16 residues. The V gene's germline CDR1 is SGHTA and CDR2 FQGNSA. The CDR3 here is CASRRQSTATNEKLFF. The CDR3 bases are TGTGCCAGCAGACGACAGTCCACTGCAACTAATGAAAAACTGTTTTTT.

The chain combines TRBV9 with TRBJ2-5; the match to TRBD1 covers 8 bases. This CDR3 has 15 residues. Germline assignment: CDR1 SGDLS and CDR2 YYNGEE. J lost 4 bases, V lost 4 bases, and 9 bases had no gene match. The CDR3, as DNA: TGTGCCAGCAGCCCCCGTGGACAGGGAGGAGAGACCCAGTACTTC. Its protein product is CASSPRGQGGETQYF.

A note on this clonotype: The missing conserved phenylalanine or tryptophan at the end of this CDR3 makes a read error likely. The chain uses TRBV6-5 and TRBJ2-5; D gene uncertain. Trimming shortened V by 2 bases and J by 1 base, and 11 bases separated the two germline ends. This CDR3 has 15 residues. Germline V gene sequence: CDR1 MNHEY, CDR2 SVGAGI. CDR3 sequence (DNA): TGTGCCAGCAGTTACCAGACCGGTAGCCAAGAGACCCAGTACCTC. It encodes CASSYQTGSQETQYL.

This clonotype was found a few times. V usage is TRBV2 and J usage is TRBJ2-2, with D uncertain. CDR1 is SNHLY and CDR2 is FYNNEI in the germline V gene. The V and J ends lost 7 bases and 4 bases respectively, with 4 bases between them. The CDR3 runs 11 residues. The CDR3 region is CASTGTGELFF. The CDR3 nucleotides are TGTGCCAGCACCGGCACCGGGGAGCTGTTTTTT. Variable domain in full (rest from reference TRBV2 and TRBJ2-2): EPEVTQTPSHQVTQMGQEVILRCVPISNHLYFYWYRQILGQKVEFLVSFYNNEISEKSEIFDDQFSVERPDGSNFTLKIRSTKLEDSAMYFCASTGTGELFFGEGSRLTVL.

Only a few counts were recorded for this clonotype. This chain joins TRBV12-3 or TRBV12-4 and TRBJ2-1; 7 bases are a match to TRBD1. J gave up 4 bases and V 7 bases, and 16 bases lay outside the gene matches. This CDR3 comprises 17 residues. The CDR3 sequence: CASTPTKGAISYNEQFF. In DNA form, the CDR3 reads TGTGCCAGCACTCCAACTAAGGGGGCGATTTCTTACAATGAGCAGTTCTTC.

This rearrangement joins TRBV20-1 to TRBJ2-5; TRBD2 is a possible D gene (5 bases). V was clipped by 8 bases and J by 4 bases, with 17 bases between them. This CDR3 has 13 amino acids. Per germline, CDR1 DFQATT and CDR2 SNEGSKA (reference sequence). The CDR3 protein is CSLREAGLETQYF. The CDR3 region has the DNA TGCAGTCTTCGCGAGGCGGGTTTAGAGACCCAGTACTTC.

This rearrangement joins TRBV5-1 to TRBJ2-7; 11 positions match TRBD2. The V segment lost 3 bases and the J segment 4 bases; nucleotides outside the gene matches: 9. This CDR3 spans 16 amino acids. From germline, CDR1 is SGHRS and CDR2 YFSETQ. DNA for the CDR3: TGCGCCAGCAGCTCCCGCGAGGGACTAGCGGTATACGAGCAGTACTTC. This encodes CASSSREGLAVYEQYF.

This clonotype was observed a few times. CDR3 coding DNA: TGCGCCAGCAGCCAAGATCCCCCAGGGCTCACAGATACGCAGTATTTT. Translating it yields CASSQDPPGLTDTQYF. The chain has TRBV4-1 and TRBJ2-3, with D possibly being TRBD1 (5 bases). CDR3 size: 16 residues. Germline-derived CDR1 and CDR2 are MGHRA and YSYEKL. Trimming cost V 0 bases and J 2 bases, with 12 bases left between them.

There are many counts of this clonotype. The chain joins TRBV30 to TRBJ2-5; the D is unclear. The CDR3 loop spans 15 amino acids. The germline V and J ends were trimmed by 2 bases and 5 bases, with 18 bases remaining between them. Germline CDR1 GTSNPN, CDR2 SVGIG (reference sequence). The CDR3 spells CAWSPEAQPTETQYF. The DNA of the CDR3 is TGTGCCTGGAGTCCCGAGGCCCAGCCGACGGAGACCCAGTACTTC.

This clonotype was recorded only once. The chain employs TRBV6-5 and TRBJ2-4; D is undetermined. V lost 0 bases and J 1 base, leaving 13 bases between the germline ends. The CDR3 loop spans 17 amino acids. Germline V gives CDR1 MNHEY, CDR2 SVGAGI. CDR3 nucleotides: TGTGCCAGCAGTTACTCCGACCCCAGCCCGGCCAAAAACATTCAGTACTTC. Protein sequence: CASSYSDPSPAKNIQYF.

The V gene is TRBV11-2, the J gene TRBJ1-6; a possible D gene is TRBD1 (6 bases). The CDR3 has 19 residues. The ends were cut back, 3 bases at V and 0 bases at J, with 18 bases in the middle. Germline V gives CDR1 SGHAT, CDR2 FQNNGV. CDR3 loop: CASSLLTGTSSSYNSPLHF. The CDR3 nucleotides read TGTGCCAGCAGCTTGCTAACCGGGACATCTAGCTCCTATAATTCACCCCTCCACTTT.

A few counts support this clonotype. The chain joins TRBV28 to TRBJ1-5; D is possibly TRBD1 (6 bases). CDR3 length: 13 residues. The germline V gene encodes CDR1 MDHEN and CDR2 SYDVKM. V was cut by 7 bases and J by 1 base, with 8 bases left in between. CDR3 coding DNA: TGTGCCAGCACCGGGACAAGCAATCAGCCCCAGCATTTT. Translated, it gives CASTGTSNQPQHF.

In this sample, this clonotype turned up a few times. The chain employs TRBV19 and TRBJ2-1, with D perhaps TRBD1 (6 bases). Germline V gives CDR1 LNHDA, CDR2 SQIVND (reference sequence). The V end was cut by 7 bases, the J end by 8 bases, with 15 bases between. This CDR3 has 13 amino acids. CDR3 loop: CASNLGGLDEQFF. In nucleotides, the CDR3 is TGTGCCAGTAATCTTGGGGGCCTCGATGAGCAGTTCTTC.

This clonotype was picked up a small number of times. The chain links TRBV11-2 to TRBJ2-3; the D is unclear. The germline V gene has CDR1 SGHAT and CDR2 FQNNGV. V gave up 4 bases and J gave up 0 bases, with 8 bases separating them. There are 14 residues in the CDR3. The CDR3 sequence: CASSSSESTDTQYF. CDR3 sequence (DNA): TGTGCCAGCAGCTCCAGCGAGAGCACAGATACGCAGTATTTT.

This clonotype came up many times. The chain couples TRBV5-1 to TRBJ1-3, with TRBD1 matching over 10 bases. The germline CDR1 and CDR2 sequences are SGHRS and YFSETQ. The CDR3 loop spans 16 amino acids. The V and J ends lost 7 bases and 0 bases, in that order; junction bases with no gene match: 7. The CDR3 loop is CASAGQGTSSGNTIYF. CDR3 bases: TGCGCCAGCGCGGGACAGGGGACCTCCTCTGGAAACACCATATATTTT.

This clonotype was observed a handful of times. The chain's CDR3 is CASSLYAGTSNQPQHF. The CDR3 DNA sequence: TGTGCCAGCAGCTTATATGCCGGGACTAGCAATCAGCCCCAGCATTTT. The chain carries TRBV7-9 and TRBJ1-5; D is possibly TRBD1 (5 bases). From germline, CDR1 is SEHNR and CDR2 FQNEAQ (reference sequence). The CDR3 is made up of 16 amino acids. The ends were cut back, 2 bases at V and 0 bases at J, with 11 bases in the middle.

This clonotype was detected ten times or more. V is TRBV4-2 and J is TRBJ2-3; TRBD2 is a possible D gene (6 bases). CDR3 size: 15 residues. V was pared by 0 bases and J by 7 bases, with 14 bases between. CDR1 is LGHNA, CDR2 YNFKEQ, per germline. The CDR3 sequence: CASSQEKAGGNTQYF. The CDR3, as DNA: TGTGCCAGCAGCCAAGAGAAAGCGGGTGGCAATACGCAGTATTTT.